The TCR beta chain described here comes from a study of cytomegalovirus exposure and HLA in healthy donors. Overall study results and limits: In a later analysis, CMV-associated beta chains were mostly HLA-associated, it appeared. TCR association rates varied by HLA locus in a later analysis, with DRB1 highest and HLA-C lowest. Most of the TCR beta V segments (in an earlier analysis) were productive either about 87% or about 30% of the time.

V gave up 1 base and J gave up 2 bases, with 11 bases separating them. Germline assignment: CDR1 LGHNT and CDR2 FRNRAP. The length of the CDR3 is 16 residues. With regard to this clone: Its antigen remains unknown.

The study ran its PCR with 60 Vbeta and 13 Jbeta primers. Sequencing was performed with immunoSEQ multiplex PCR; in TCRdb, only in-frame clones are kept and a portion is missing. Of about 140,000 clones in the sample, approximately 73% were seen once. Sequencing input: PBMCs. The sequence was collected from a woman between 35 and 50 years old in good health and CMV-seronegative. The chain uses TRBV12-5 and TRBJ2-2; possibly TRBD1 for D (6 bases). The CDR3 reads CASGLGPGHNTGELFF. The DNA of the CDR3 is TGTGCTAGTGGTTTGGGTCCGGGACACAACACCGGGGAGCTGTTTTTT.